The 8 T cell receptor beta chains listed next were all sequenced from one sample in a study of human T cells and chemical hapten exposure. Time point described: patch test 1, 2 weeks after DPC sensitization. Indicated treatment: therapeutic diphenylcyclopropenone sensitization with weekly scalp DPC. A single record per CDR3 protein comes from TCRdb applying MiXCR to the RACE reads. Counted here are roughly 180,000 distinct CDR3 sequences, approximately 20% occurring once; the ten biggest clones make up over 6.5%. The starting material was whole blood, obtained in connection with sensitization to the hapten diphenylcyclopropenone (DPC). Source of these receptors: a woman in her forties or fifties with alopecia areata. Some clones in this sample may be carry-over from other donors' samples.

This clonotype was counted a few times. The J gene is TRBJ1-5, the V gene TRBV3-1; D possibly corresponds to TRBD1 (5 bases). The V end was cut by 4 bases, the J end by 2 bases, with 12 bases between. The CDR3 has 15 residues. Germline CDR1 reads LGHDT; CDR2 reads YNNKEL (reference sequence). The CDR3 is CASSPQGGGNQPQHF. The DNA for the CDR3 is TGTGCCAGCAGCCCTCAGGGCGGGGGCAATCAGCCCCAGCATTTT.

This clonotype occurred a few times. The chain is built from TRBV5-5 and TRBJ1-2; tentatively, D is TRBD1 (6 bases). The V gene lost 0 bases and the J gene lost 2 bases, with 14 bases spanning the gap. CDR1 and CDR2 from the germline V gene are SGHKS and YYEKEE (reference sequence). The CDR3 has 16 amino acids. CDR3 nucleotide sequence: TGTGCCAGCAGCTTGGGTGTACAGGGTGGGAACTATGGCTACACCTTC. This gives the protein CASSLGVQGGNYGYTF.

The table lists this clonotype with a few counts. The chain is built from TRBV24-1 and TRBJ2-5, with 9 nucleotides matching TRBD2. From germline, CDR1 is KGHDR and CDR2 SFDVKD. J gave up 3 bases and V 0 bases, and 4 bases lay outside the gene matches. The CDR3 has 16 residues. The CDR3 nucleotides are TGTGCCACCAGTGATTTGTCTAGCGGGACAAAAGAGACCCAGTACTTC. Residues: CATSDLSSGTKETQYF.

This clonotype was counted only a few times. One end of the junction is discordant with germline, which a read error may explain. The chain has TRBV5-1 and TRBJ2-1; perhaps TRBD2 as D (6 bases). The germline V gene encodes CDR1 SGHRS and CDR2 YFSETQ. The CDR3 totals 15 residues. The CDR3 region is CASSPDETRYNEQFF. CDR3 bases: TGCGCCAGCAGCCCCGACGAGACTAGGTACAATGAACAGTTCTTC.

This clonotype was found many times. This sequence joins TRBV5-1 and TRBJ2-6, with D unresolved. Trimming pared 2 bases from V and 0 bases from J, leaving 12 bases between. The germline V gene has CDR1 SGHRS and CDR2 YFSETQ. This CDR3 region has 17 residues. CDR3 protein: CASSFRTQNSGANVLTF. The CDR3 DNA reads as TGCGCCAGCAGCTTTCGGACCCAAAACTCTGGGGCCAACGTCCTGACTTTC.

The chain employs TRBV5-5 and TRBJ2-5; D is tentatively TRBD1 or TRBD2 (5 bases each). Germline lookup yields CDR1 SGHKS and CDR2 YYEKEE (reference sequence). The V gene lost 2 bases and the J gene lost 2 bases, with 16 bases spanning the gap. The length of the CDR3 is 16 residues. CDR3 amino acids: CASSFFWGSDQETQYF. The CDR3 DNA follows: TGTGCCAGCAGCTTTTTTTGGGGGAGCGATCAAGAGACCCAGTACTTC.

This clonotype was detected a few times. The chain combines TRBV5-6 with TRBJ2-5; TRBD2 agrees at 9 bases. J was trimmed by 4 bases and V by 3 bases; bases with no gene match: 13. This CDR3 contains 17 residues. The V gene's germline CDR1 is SGHDT and CDR2 YYEEEE. The CDR3 spells CASSSPGSGSLVETQYF. In nucleotides, the CDR3 is TGTGCCAGCAGCTCCCCCGGTAGCGGGAGCTTAGTAGAGACCCAGTACTTC.

This chain connects TRBV5-4 to TRBJ2-7, with TRBD2 as a possible D gene (5 bases). Germline lookup yields CDR1 SGHNT and CDR2 YYREEE (reference sequence). V lost 0 bases and J lost 3, with 10 bases in between. The CDR3 spans 14 residues. The CDR3 sequence: CASSLVGNDYEQYF. The CDR3 DNA follows: TGTGCCAGCAGCTTGGTCGGGAATGACTACGAGCAGTACTTC.